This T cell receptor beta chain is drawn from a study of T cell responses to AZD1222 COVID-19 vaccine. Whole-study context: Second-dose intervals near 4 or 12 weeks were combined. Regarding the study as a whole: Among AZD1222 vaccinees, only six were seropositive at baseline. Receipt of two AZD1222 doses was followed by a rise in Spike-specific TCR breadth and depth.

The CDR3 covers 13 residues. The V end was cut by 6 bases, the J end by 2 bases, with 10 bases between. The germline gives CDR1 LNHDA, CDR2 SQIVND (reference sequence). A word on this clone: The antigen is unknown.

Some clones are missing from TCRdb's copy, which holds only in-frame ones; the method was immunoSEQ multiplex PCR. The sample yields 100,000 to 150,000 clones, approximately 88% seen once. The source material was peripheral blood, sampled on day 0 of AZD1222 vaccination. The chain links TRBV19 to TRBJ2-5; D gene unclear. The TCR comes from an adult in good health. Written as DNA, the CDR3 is TGTGCCAGTAGGGGTCCCGTACAAGAGACCCAGTACTTC. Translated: CASRGPVQETQYF. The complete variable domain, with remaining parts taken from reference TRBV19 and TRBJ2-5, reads DGGITQSPKYLFRKEGQNVTLSCEQNLNHDAMYWYRQDPGQGLRLIYYSQIVNDFQKGDIAEGYSVSREKKESFPLTVTSAQKNPTAFYLCASRGPVQETQYFGPGTRLLVL.